This passage covers 31 T cell receptor beta chains from one sample sequenced in a study of blood T cells in healthy people across ages. A second PCR, run for about 7 to 11 cycles, used a sample-barcoded 5' primer plus a J-beta primer mix. TCRdb processed the 5' RACE reads anew with MiXCR; each CDR3 protein has one entry. The sample consists of roughly 1,500,000 distinct CDR3 sequences, about 35% of them appearing once. The sample taken for sequencing was blood. These TCRs come from a woman under 40 in good health.

V is TRBV27 and J is TRBJ1-1; D is possibly TRBD1 (5 bases). The V gene lost 3 bases and the J gene lost 5 bases, with 10 bases spanning the gap. Germline V gene lookup returns CDR1 MNHEY and CDR2 SMNVEV (reference sequence). The CDR3 sequence is 13 residues long. The CDR3: CASSFPGRTEAFF. The CDR3 DNA reads TGTGCCAGCAGTTTCCCGGGGCGGACTGAAGCTTTCTTT.

This clonotype was seen only a few times. The rearrangement joins TRBV11-2 to TRBJ1-5, with 12 bases aligning to TRBD1. Germline V gene lookup returns CDR1 SGHAT and CDR2 FQNNGV. The CDR3 has 21 amino acids. With 7 bases clipped from V and 2 bases from J, the junction kept 21 bases outside the gene matches. The CDR3 region is CASNEERRMGQGAIGNQPQHF. The CDR3 DNA reads as TGTGCCAGCAACGAGGAGAGAAGGATGGGACAGGGGGCAATTGGCAATCAGCCCCAGCATTTT. Filled out from reference TRBV11-2 and TRBJ1-5, the complete variable domain reads EAGVAQSPRYKIIEKRQSVAFWCNPISGHATLYWYQQILGQGPKLLIQFQNNGVVDDSQLPKDRFSAERLKGVDSTLKIQPAKLEDSAVYLCASNEERRMGQGAIGNQPQHFGDGTRLSIL.

Ten or more counts support this clonotype. V usage is TRBV15 and J usage is TRBJ2-7; 7 bases map to TRBD1. Germline values: CDR1 LNHNV, CDR2 YYDKDF (reference sequence). V lost 0 bases and J lost 5; bases outside the gene matches: 7. CDR3 length equals 15 residues. The CDR3 spells CATSRDGFRGHEQYF. CDR3 nucleotides: TGTGCCACCAGCAGAGATGGTTTTAGGGGGCACGAGCAGTACTTC.

This clonotype was counted a few times. The chain joins TRBV27 to TRBJ1-6; possible D gene TRBD1, 6 bases. Germline V lookup: CDR1 MNHEY, CDR2 SMNVEV (reference sequence). CDR3 length: 14 residues. V lost 4 bases to trimming and J lost 7 bases, with 11 bases between them. The CDR3 DNA sequence: TGTGCCAGCAGTTCGGACAGTCTGAATTCACCCCTCCACTTT. Its protein is CASSSDSLNSPLHF.

The CDR3 DNA sequence: TGCAGTGCTAAATCGGGGCGGGAGGCTACCTACAAGCAGTACTTC. This sequence encodes CSAKSGREATYKQYF. J is TRBJ2-5 and V is TRBV20-1, with TRBD2 matching over 8 bases. J lost 11 bases, V lost 4 bases, and 18 bases had no gene match. Germline values: CDR1 DFQATT, CDR2 SNEGSKA (reference sequence). CDR3 size: 15 residues.

The chain is built from TRBV16 and TRBJ2-1, with a tentative D call TRBD2 (6 bases). Germline assignment: CDR1 KGHSY and CDR2 FQNENV. The CDR3 sequence is 14 residues long. The V end lost 4 bases, the J end lost 6 bases, and 13 bases lay between the germline ends. CDR3 sequence: CASSRTASANEQFF. For the CDR3, the DNA is TGTGCCAGCAGCCGCACTGCTAGCGCCAATGAGCAGTTCTTC.

This clonotype was recorded only once. The chain carries TRBV19 and TRBJ2-7; no clear D gene. Trimming removed 5 bases at V and 2 bases at J, with 10 bases between. Germline-derived CDR1 and CDR2 are LNHDA and SQIVND (reference sequence). The CDR3 has 13 residues. CDR3 in amino acids: CASSGPGPYEQYF. CDR3 nucleotide sequence: TGTGCCAGTAGTGGTCCCGGTCCCTACGAGCAGTACTTC. Together with reference TRBV19 and TRBJ2-7, the CDR3 gives the full variable domain: DGGITQSPKYLFRKEGQNVTLSCEQNLNHDAMYWYRQDPGQGLRLIYYSQIVNDFQKGDIAEGYSVSREKKESFPLTVTSAQKNPTAFYLCASSGPGPYEQYFGPGTRLTVT.

The rearrangement uses TRBV20-1 and TRBJ2-1, with D maybe TRBD1 (6 bases). V lost 0 bases to trimming and J lost 4 bases, with 10 bases between them. Per germline, CDR1 DFQATT and CDR2 SNEGSKA (reference sequence). The CDR3 spans 14 residues. As DNA, the CDR3 is TGCAGTGCTAGAGATGGTGACAGGTACAATGAGCAGTTCTTC. Translation: CSARDGDRYNEQFF.

This chain connects TRBV4-1 to TRBJ2-1, with D perhaps TRBD1 or TRBD2 (6 bases each). The CDR3 consists of 17 residues. The germline V and J ends were trimmed by 0 bases and 9 bases, with 21 bases remaining between them. The V gene's germline CDR1 is MGHRA and CDR2 YSYEKL. The CDR3 coding sequence is TGCGCCAGCAGCCAAGATCTCTGGGGGGCGGTAGACCCTGAGCAGTTCTTC. Its translation is CASSQDLWGAVDPEQFF.

This chain uses TRBV20-1 with TRBJ2-7; D might be TRBD2 (6 bases). The CDR3 runs 15 residues. The germline gives CDR1 DFQATT, CDR2 SNEGSKA (reference sequence). Between the trimmed V and J ends, which lost 0 bases and 5 bases, there was a span of 17 bases. In DNA, the CDR3 is TGCAGTGCTAGAGAGGGCGGGAAAATAGACGACGAGCAGTACTTC. Protein product: CSAREGGKIDDEQYF.

The table lists this clonotype with a few counts. The CDR3, as DNA: TGTGCCAGCAGCTTAACCCTAGCGGTCGAGCAGTACTTC. It codes for CASSLTLAVEQYF. This sequence joins TRBV7-2 and TRBJ2-7; 7 nucleotides agree with TRBD2. The V segment lost 2 bases and the J segment 6 bases; nucleotides outside the gene matches: 4. The CDR3 runs 13 residues. Germline loops: CDR1 SGHTA, CDR2 FQGNSA.

V usage is TRBV11-2 and J usage is TRBJ2-3; D not certain. From germline, CDR1 is SGHAT and CDR2 FQNNGV. V was shortened by 5 bases and J by 3 bases, with 12 bases between the two germline ends. This CDR3 has 14 residues. The CDR3 here is CASSLRKGTDTQYF. The CDR3 coding sequence is TGTGCCAGCAGCCTTCGCAAAGGGACAGATACGCAGTATTTT.

CDR3 residues: CASSQEEGGSYGYTF. CDR3 DNA: TGCGCCAGCAGCCAAGAAGAAGGAGGGAGCTATGGCTACACCTTC. This sequence joins TRBV4-1 and TRBJ1-2; no definite D call. The V end was cut by 0 bases, the J end by 4 bases, with 12 bases between. The CDR3 runs 15 residues. The germline CDR1 and CDR2 sequences are MGHRA and YSYEKL.

This clonotype has a count of ten or more. The rearrangement links TRBV20-1 to TRBJ2-3, with D perhaps assigned TRBD1 or TRBD2 (5 bases each). With 4 bases removed from V and 4 bases from J, the gap between germline ends came to 15 bases. CDR3 size: 14 residues. Per germline, CDR1 DFQATT and CDR2 SNEGSKA (reference sequence). This CDR3 reads CSANPGEGADTQYF. DNA of the CDR3: TGCAGTGCTAACCCCGGGGAAGGGGCAGATACGCAGTATTTT.

The chain links TRBV6-5 to TRBJ2-5, with 9 bases matching TRBD1. The CDR3 has 14 residues. Losses at the gene ends were 5 bases for V and 3 bases for J; bases not matched to a gene: 4. CDR1 MNHEY and CDR2 SVGAGI come from the germline V gene. As DNA, the CDR3 is TGTGCCAGCAGTAGGTGGACAGGGGAAGAGACCCAGTACTTC. Its translation: CASSRWTGEETQYF.

V gene TRBV5-6 combines with J gene TRBJ2-3; tentatively, D is TRBD1 or TRBD2 (7 bases each). This CDR3 has 14 amino acids. Germline V CDR1 and CDR2: SGHDT, YYEEEE. Trimming took off 3 bases at V and 6 bases at J, with 14 bases between the two ends. The DNA of the CDR3 is TGTGCCAGCAGCTGGGGCAGGGGGGGCGATACGCAGTATTTT. Translating gives CASSWGRGGDTQYF.

This clonotype has only a few counts. The chain uses TRBV20-1 and TRBJ2-2, with D perhaps matching TRBD2 (5 bases). Trimming pared 5 bases from V and 6 bases from J, leaving 19 bases between. Germline V gives CDR1 DFQATT, CDR2 SNEGSKA (reference sequence). The CDR3 totals 15 residues. CDR3 sequence: CSAPPSDFEAGELFF. The CDR3 nucleotides read TGCAGTGCTCCTCCTTCGGACTTTGAGGCCGGGGAGCTGTTTTTT.

In its sample, this clonotype was seen a few times. The V call is TRBV6-1, the J call TRBJ1-1; D might be TRBD1 (5 bases). The length of the CDR3 is 14 residues. Germline loops: CDR1 MNHNS, CDR2 SASEGT. Trimming shortened V by 1 base and J by 7 bases, and 13 bases separated the two germline ends. CDR3: CASSEVFGAREAFF. For the CDR3, the DNA is TGTGCCAGCAGTGAAGTATTCGGGGCCCGTGAAGCTTTCTTT.

The rearrangement joins TRBV7-9 to TRBJ2-7; TRBD2 might be the D (7 bases). This CDR3 contains 16 residues. Looked up from germline, CDR1 is SEHNR and CDR2 is FQNEAQ (reference sequence). The V end was cut by 2 bases, the J end by 2 bases, with 16 bases between. The DNA of the CDR3 is TGTGCCAGCAGCTTAAAGGGGGGGACGTTGACCTACGAGCAGTACTTC. Protein product: CASSLKGGTLTYEQYF.

The CDR3 nucleotides are TGTGCCAGCAGTTACTCGACTAGCGGGGTCGACAATGAGCAGTTCTTC. It specifies CASSYSTSGVDNEQFF. This chain uses TRBV6-2 or TRBV6-3 with TRBJ2-1; the match to TRBD2 covers 11 bases. The J segment lost 5 bases and the V segment lost 0 bases, leaving 3 bases of the junction unmatched. The CDR3 consists of 16 residues. CDR1 is MNHEY and CDR2 is SVGEGT in the germline V gene.

This clonotype was detected many times. This chain connects TRBV10-3 to TRBJ2-5, with 8 bases aligning to TRBD1. The CDR3 sequence is 15 residues long. CDR1 ENHRY and CDR2 SYGVKD come from the germline V gene. J was trimmed by 1 base and V by 2 bases; bases with no gene match: 3. This CDR3 reads CAISEPGTGQETQYF. The CDR3 DNA reads TGTGCCATCAGTGAGCCCGGGACAGGCCAAGAGACCCAGTACTTC.

This clonotype occurred once. The germline gene is not matched at one end of the junction; a read error may be the cause. This chain uses TRBV4-1 with TRBJ2-7; a possible D gene is TRBD1 (5 bases). There are 17 residues in the CDR3. Germline CDR1 and CDR2: MGHRA and YSYEKL. The CDR3 DNA is TGCTCCAGCAGCCAAGTTCTCGGGCCAGGGTCAACCTACGAGCAGTACTTC. Residues: CSSSQVLGPGSTYEQYF.

About this clonotype: Being one base from a much bigger clone, this may be a read error. This chain links TRBV7-9 with TRBJ2-7; D gene unclear. Germline V gene data show CDR1 as SEHNR and CDR2 as FQNEAQ (reference sequence). The CDR3 is made up of 11 amino acids. CDR3 DNA: TGTACCAGCAGCCGTAGAGACGAGCAGTACTTC. It specifies CTSSRRDEQYF.

The chain joins TRBV3-1 to TRBJ2-5; D is undetermined. The V gene's germline CDR1 is LGHDT and CDR2 YNNKEL (reference sequence). Trimming stripped 3 bases from V and 11 bases from J, with 16 bases between. The CDR3 runs 13 residues. The CDR3 region is CASSQTDPSVQYF. Here the CDR3 DNA reads TGTGCCAGCAGCCAGACGGACCCTTCTGTGCAGTACTTC.

The gene calls are TRBV5-1 and TRBJ2-5, with 12 bases matching TRBD2. V lost 3 bases, J lost 5 bases, and 5 bases stayed unmatched. Germline V lookup: CDR1 SGHRS, CDR2 YFSETQ. The CDR3 contains 15 residues. The CDR3 nucleotides read TGCGCCAGCAGCTCCCGGACTAGCGGGGTGGAGACCCAGTACTTC. Translated, it gives CASSSRTSGVETQYF. Variable domain in full (rest from reference TRBV5-1 and TRBJ2-5): KAGVTQTPRYLIKTRGQQVTLSCSPISGHRSVSWYQQTPGQGLQFLFEYFSETQRNKGNFPGRFSGRQFSNSRSEMNVSTLELGDSALYLCASSSRTSGVETQYFGPGTRLLVL.

The chain employs TRBV28 and TRBJ2-2; D might be TRBD1 (6 bases). The V end was cut by 7 bases, the J end by 8 bases, with 17 bases between. This CDR3 has 14 amino acids. CDR1 and CDR2 (germline): MDHEN, SYDVKM. The CDR3 spells CASTPAGVLGELFF. In DNA form, the CDR3 reads TGTGCCAGCACTCCGGCAGGGGTTTTAGGGGAGCTGTTTTTT.

The gene calls are TRBV18 and TRBJ2-1, with D unresolved. Germline CDR1 and CDR2: KGHSH and LQKENI. This CDR3 is built from 15 residues. The ends were cut back, 5 bases at V and 0 bases at J, with 11 bases in the middle. The CDR3 DNA is TGTGCCAGCTCAGCAGACGCCTACTCCTACAATGAGCAGTTCTTC. This translates into CASSADAYSYNEQFF.

Of note for this clonotype: One end of the junction varies from germline; a read error may be responsible. V and J are TRBV25-1 and TRBJ2-1, with 7 bases identical to TRBD1. The CDR3 is made up of 17 amino acids. Per germline, CDR1 MGHDK and CDR2 SYGVNS. Here the CDR3 DNA reads TGTGCCAGCAGTGAGGTTAAGGGACAGTTTTTGGGTAATGAGCAGGTCTTC. It codes for CASSEVKGQFLGNEQVF.

The J gene is TRBJ2-3, the V gene TRBV4-2; D may be TRBD1 (5 bases). Trimming took off 8 bases at V and 5 bases at J, with 23 bases between the two ends. The CDR3 sequence is 16 residues long. Germline values: CDR1 LGHNA, CDR2 YNFKEQ. The CDR3 spells CASGELSFRVEDTQYF. DNA for the CDR3: TGTGCCAGCGGGGAACTTAGCTTCAGGGTCGAAGATACGCAGTATTTT.

This chain uses TRBV2 with TRBJ2-3; D is undetermined. V dropped 4 bases and J dropped 6 bases, with 14 bases sitting between them. CDR1 is SNHLY and CDR2 is FYNNEI in the germline V gene. This CDR3 spans 14 amino acids. CDR3 residues: CASSALVNSDTQYF. The CDR3 DNA sequence: TGTGCCAGCAGTGCCCTAGTTAACAGTGATACGCAGTATTTT.

The chain carries TRBV30 and TRBJ1-1, with TRBD1 as a possible D gene (6 bases). The CDR3 loop spans 13 amino acids. The germline V gene encodes CDR1 GTSNPN and CDR2 SVGIG (reference sequence). Trimming took off 3 bases at V and 6 bases at J, with 14 bases between the two ends. The CDR3 protein is CAWSLGAEAEAFF. CDR3 DNA sequence: TGTGCCTGGAGCCTGGGGGCAGAGGCTGAAGCTTTCTTT.